This entry is about one TCR beta chain. The entry originates in a study of control samples from healthy donors and cancer patients. Germline V CDR1 and CDR2: SGHKS, YYEKEE (reference sequence). J was trimmed by 6 bases and V by 1 base; bases with no gene match: 5. This CDR3 comprises 14 residues. Method: immunoSEQ multiplex PCR; TCRdb's copy keeps in-frame clones and lacks some. The table has about 170,000 clones, roughly 91% seen once. Sequenced sample: blood. The TCR originated in a woman aged 25 to 39 in good health. V is TRBV5-5 and J is TRBJ2-7; 9 bases align to TRBD1. The CDR3, as DNA: TGTGCCAGCAGCTTGTCTACAGGGGGCGGCGAGCAGTACTTC. Its translation is CASSLSTGGGEQYF.